The 15 T cell receptor beta chains presented below share a single source sample, sequenced in a study of blood T cell repertoires in COVID-19. Produced via immunoSEQ multiplex PCR; TCRdb's table is partial and in-frame only. Of around 220,000 clones listed, 84% are singletons. The sequenced sample consisted of PBMCs or T cells enriched from blood (not recorded which). Receptor source: a woman aged 40 to 50 who had recovered from COVID-19.

V is TRBV9 and J is TRBJ2-1; D perhaps matches TRBD1 (5 bases). The germline CDR1 and CDR2 sequences are SGDLS and YYNGEE. The CDR3 is 13 amino acids. V lost 4 bases, J lost 8 bases, and 13 bases lay in between. For the CDR3, the DNA is TGTGCCAGCAGCAAAGGGGTCTCGGATGAGCAGTTCTTC. Translation: CASSKGVSDEQFF.

This chain uses TRBV15 with TRBJ2-3; 10 bases align to TRBD2. The germline V gene has CDR1 LNHNV and CDR2 YYDKDF (reference sequence). After removal of 4 bases from V and 3 bases from J, the junction contained 4 bases not matched to a gene. The length of the CDR3 is 15 residues. CDR3 sequence (DNA): TGTGCCACCAGCACTGCTAGCGGGAGAACAGATACGCAGTATTTT. It codes for CATSTASGRTDTQYF. The full variable domain, its missing parts supplied by reference TRBV15 and TRBJ2-3, is DAMVIQNPRYQVTQFGKPVTLSCSQTLNHNVMYWYQQKSSQAPKLLFHYYDKDFNNEADTPDNFQSRRPNTSFCFLDIRSPGLGDTAMYLCATSTASGRTDTQYFGPGTRLTVL.

V gene TRBV14 combines with J gene TRBJ2-5; the D is unclear. Trimming pared 1 base from V and 4 bases from J, leaving 7 bases between. The CDR3 extends over 13 amino acids. Germline CDR1 reads SGHDN; CDR2 reads FVKESK. The CDR3 loop reads CASSQGLRETQYF. In DNA form, the CDR3 reads TGTGCCAGCAGCCAAGGACTCCGAGAGACCCAGTACTTC.

V is TRBV30 and J is TRBJ2-3; 10 bases match TRBD2. The junction had 6 bases not matched to a gene; V was cut back by 2 bases and J by 7 bases. Germline CDR1 reads GTSNPN; CDR2 reads SVGIG (reference sequence). The CDR3 spans 14 residues. The CDR3 reads CAWSPTSGINTQYF. In DNA, the CDR3 is TGTGCCTGGAGTCCAACTAGCGGGATAAATACGCAGTATTTT.

The rearrangement uses TRBV30 and TRBJ2-1, with D tentatively TRBD2 (6 bases). Germline V lookup: CDR1 GTSNPN, CDR2 SVGIG (reference sequence). The CDR3 is 13 amino acids. Trimming took off 2 bases at V and 6 bases at J, with 11 bases between the two ends. The CDR3 DNA sequence: TGTGCCTGGAGTTCGGGGACTCCCAATGAGCAGTTCTTC. It yields the protein CAWSSGTPNEQFF.

This clone occurred once. The CDR3 sequence: CASSFIGRRYNEQFF. The CDR3 DNA reads as TGTGCCAGCAGCTTTATCGGGAGGCGCTACAATGAGCAGTTCTTC. This chain joins TRBV11-1 and TRBJ2-1; 7 bases align to TRBD2. CDR1 and CDR2 from the germline V gene are SGHAT and FQDESV (reference sequence). The CDR3 extends over 15 amino acids. The J segment lost 3 bases and the V segment lost 3 bases, leaving 5 bases of the junction unmatched.

This clone showed up just once. The chain recombines TRBV2 with TRBJ1-6; 7 bases map to TRBD1. V trimming: 5 bases; J trimming: 10 bases; junction bases outside the gene matches: 5. This CDR3 spans 13 amino acids. The germline V gene encodes CDR1 SNHLY and CDR2 FYNNEI. The CDR3 loop is CASSRDRASPLHF. As DNA, the CDR3 is TGTGCCAGCAGTCGAGACAGGGCATCACCCCTCCACTTT.

V and J are TRBV14 and TRBJ2-1; D is perhaps TRBD2 (6 bases). CDR1 SGHDN and CDR2 FVKESK come from the germline V gene. V lost 3 bases, J lost 7 bases, and 19 bases lay in between. This CDR3 spans 16 amino acids. The DNA for the CDR3 is TGTGCCAGCAGCCACTACGGGCAGGGACTTAATAATGAGCAGTTCTTC. Amino acids: CASSHYGQGLNNEQFF.

J is TRBJ2-3 and V is TRBV18; 9 nucleotides agree with TRBD2. The germline CDR1 and CDR2 sequences are KGHSH and LQKENI. J was trimmed by 6 bases and V by 11 bases; bases with no gene match: 9. This CDR3 comprises 13 residues. CDR3: CAGVAGARDTQYF. DNA for the CDR3: TGTGCCGGGGTAGCGGGAGCCCGTGATACGCAGTATTTT. Looking up the rest from reference TRBV18 and TRBJ2-3 gives the full variable domain: NAGVMQNPRHLVRRRGQEARLRCSPMKGHSHVYWYRQLPEEGLKFMVYLQKENIIDESGMPKERFSAEFPKEGPSILRIQQVVRGDSAAYFCAGVAGARDTQYFGPGTRLTVL.

CDR3 residues: CASSPDRANEQFF. CDR3 nucleotide sequence: TGTGCCAGCAGCCCGGACAGGGCGAATGAGCAGTTCTTC. This chain links TRBV5-5 with TRBJ2-1, with 8 bases matching TRBD1. The CDR3 runs 13 residues. Germline-derived CDR1 and CDR2 are SGHKS and YYEKEE (reference sequence). V dropped 4 bases and J dropped 7; count of bases not matched to a gene: 4.

The chain has TRBV3-1 (or the pseudogene TRBV3-2) and TRBJ2-4, with 7 bases matching TRBD1. Looked up from germline, CDR1 is LGHDT and CDR2 is YNNKEL (reference sequence). V trimming: 5 bases; J trimming: 3 bases; junction bases outside the gene matches: 7. The CDR3 consists of 15 residues. The chain's CDR3 is CASSSAGDSKNIQYF. The CDR3 DNA reads TGTGCCAGCAGCTCCGCCGGGGACAGCAAAAACATTCAGTACTTC.

This rearrangement joins TRBV5-1 to TRBJ2-7; D might be TRBD1 (5 bases). CDR1 and CDR2 (germline): SGHRS, YFSETQ. The CDR3 runs 14 residues. Trimming left V 4 bases short and J 0 bases short, with 11 bases between. The CDR3 DNA is TGCGCCAGCAGCAGCACAGGAAGCTCCTACGAGCAGTACTTC. Encoded protein: CASSSTGSSYEQYF.

The chain recombines TRBV5-1 with TRBJ1-1, with D possibly TRBD1 on 5 matching bases. The ends were cut back, 4 bases at V and 0 bases at J, with 16 bases in the middle. Per germline, CDR1 SGHRS and CDR2 YFSETQ. The CDR3 covers 16 residues. CDR3 amino acids: CASSPGEGRMNTEAFF. The CDR3 DNA is TGCGCCAGCAGCCCGGGGGAGGGGCGGATGAACACTGAAGCTTTCTTT.

The V gene is TRBV5-6, the J gene TRBJ1-2, with 10 positions matching TRBD1. The CDR3 extends over 15 amino acids. CDR1 and CDR2 (germline): SGHDT, YYEEEE. The J segment lost 1 base and the V segment lost 3 bases, leaving 3 bases of the junction unmatched. The CDR3 loop reads CASSWRTGGNYGYTF. The CDR3 nucleotides read TGTGCCAGCAGCTGGAGGACAGGGGGTAACTATGGCTACACCTTC.

The CDR3 DNA reads TGTGCCAGCAGCCCCGGCGGTTTTGGCAATCAGCCCCAGCATTTT. The encoded protein is CASSPGGFGNQPQHF. This chain joins TRBV6-5 and TRBJ1-5; D gene ambiguous. Germline V gene data show CDR1 as MNHEY and CDR2 as SVGAGI. The CDR3 contains 15 residues. Between the trimmed V and J ends, which lost 6 bases and 2 bases, there was a span of 14 bases.